Here is one T cell receptor beta chain with its context. At one end the junction does not follow the germline gene, possibly because of a read error. Original data processing: Estimated nucleated cell counts came from reference gene primer amplification. Data came from immunoSEQ multiplex PCR; TCRdb stores just in-frame clones and leaves some out. V and J calls plus clone size are reproduced from that table; the DNA served to infer D and trimming. The sample yields 110,000 or so clones, 84% seen once. The source of the sample is a study of blood T cell repertoires in COVID-19. About the study: Acute and convalescent COVID-19 specimens originated in the United States, Italy and Spain. T cells, B-cell-depleted T cells, or PBMCs supplied cDNA or gDNA.

Per the germline V gene, CDR1 is MNHEY and CDR2 is SVGAGI. This CDR3 region has 13 residues. The chain recombines TRBV6-5 with TRBJ2-4, with 12 bases identical to TRBD2. The sequenced sample consisted of peripheral blood. This TCR was sampled from a woman at least 80 years old with active or convalescent COVID-19. CDR3 region: CASSYKSSGRDRF. The CDR3 DNA follows: TGTGCCAGCAGTTACAAGTCTAGCGGGAGGGACCGCTTC.